This paragraph reports one TCR beta chain. Only a few counts were recorded for this clonotype. The antigen this receptor binds is unknown. No qualities accompany the bases; no much larger clone lies one base away. The study was a case-control design nested within a healthcare worker cohort in London, UK, with weekly nasopharyngeal swab PCR tests and blood sampling. Healthcare workers were recruited during the week of the UK lockdown, between 23 and 31 March 2020, and followed weekly for up to 16 weeks. The data belong to a study of early T cells in non-severe SARS-CoV-2 infection (dated by TCRdb to the early 2020s). About the study as a whole: Bulk RNA from unsorted whole blood was used for TCR sequencing, so alpha and beta chains could not be paired. The paper as a whole reports these results and caveats: VDJdb matching was skewed toward anti-spike CD8 responses and likely underestimated virus-specific expansions by missing private and CD4 specificities.

Receptors were amplified or captured by 5' RACE. TCRdb lists the instrument as NextSeq 500. To correct for sequencing error and PCR bias, the TCR library protocol tagged individual cDNA molecules with unique molecular identifiers. Both TCR alpha and beta chains were sequenced, and tight co-correlation was observed between alpha and beta sequence abundances in each sample. In the authors' own workflow: Decombinator V4 was used to annotate TCR sequences for V gene, J gene and CDR3. Expanded TCRs were defined as changing significantly between any two time points under a Poisson model with p below 0.0001. TCR abundances were normalised to the total number of TCRs sequenced per sample and were expressed as counts per million. MAIT TCRs were defined by TRAV1-2 paired with TRAJ12, TRAJ20 or TRAJ33, and iNKT TCRs by TRAV10 paired with TRAJ18. A search of VDJdb, accessed on 1 November 2021, was run for TCRs annotated to CMV, EBV and SARS-CoV-2, with TCRs annotated for multiple antigens excluded. TCRdb reworked the public reads: Q25 trimming with fastp, MiXCR clone assembly, productive beta chains retained. Every distinct CDR3 protein forms one entry, paired with its most common genes and DNA. None of the V and J calls come from the authors' own analysis; TCRdb made them. Counted in this sample were 87,000 or so distinct CDR3 sequences; 12% to 15% of them appeared once. Jointly, the top ten make up about 6% of the sample.

CDR1 and CDR2 (DFQATT, SNEGSKA) derive from the germline V gene (reference sequence). There are 14 amino acids in the CDR3, from cysteine to phenylalanine inclusive. Of the read, only the CDR3 DNA is kept; its 42 bases are in frame from base 1. V is clipped by 3 bases and J by 1 base, and the sequence between their germline boundaries is 12 bases long. This TCR came from an adult who was a healthcare worker with PCR-confirmed SARS-CoV-2 infection or an uninfected control (not recorded which). The sequencing sample was made of whole blood. The rearranged chain carries TRBV20-1 and TRBJ1-1; no D gene is confidently identified. The CDR3 amino acid sequence is: CSASGGTANTEAFF. The DNA is TGCAGTGCTAGCGGTGGCACCGCGAACACTGAAGCTTTCTTT.